The 27 T cell receptor beta chains reported below all come from one sample, sequenced in a study of cytomegalovirus exposure and HLA in healthy donors. Clones were read by immunoSEQ multiplex PCR, and TCRdb kept only the in-frame ones, dropping some. The sample shows about 180,000 clones, around 85% of them seen only once. Specimen: PBMCs. These receptors originate from a man between 18 and 35 years old in good health and CMV-seropositive.

This clone was counted a few times. This chain uses TRBV7-3 with TRBJ1-1, with no clear D. The CDR3 covers 14 residues. Trimming left V 2 bases short and J 0 bases short, with 7 bases between. From germline, CDR1 is SGHTA and CDR2 FQGTGA. In DNA form, the CDR3 reads TGTGCCAGCAGCTTAGGCGGCATGAACACTGAAGCTTTCTTT. Translating it yields CASSLGGMNTEAFF.

The sample holds a few counts of this clone. The V call is TRBV12-5, the J call TRBJ1-1; D gene uncertain. Trimming left V 7 bases short and J 2 bases short, with 11 bases between. Per germline, CDR1 LGHNT and CDR2 FRNRAP. The CDR3 runs 13 residues. The CDR3 bases are TGTGCTAGTGAGCCGAACAGTAACACTGAAGCTTTCTTT. Translation: CASEPNSNTEAFF.

The V gene is TRBV5-1, the J gene TRBJ1-1; possibly TRBD1 for D (6 bases). CDR1 SGHRS and CDR2 YFSETQ come from the germline V gene. V dropped 5 bases and J dropped 1 base, with 9 bases sitting between them. The CDR3 length is 13 residues. CDR3 sequence reads: CASRGAPNTEAFF. The CDR3, as DNA: TGCGCCAGCAGGGGGGCCCCGAACACTGAAGCTTTCTTT. Full variable domain (outside the CDR3, taken from reference TRBV5-1 and TRBJ1-1): KAGVTQTPRYLIKTRGQQVTLSCSPISGHRSVSWYQQTPGQGLQFLFEYFSETQRNKGNFPGRFSGRQFSNSRSEMNVSTLELGDSALYLCASRGAPNTEAFFGQGTRLTVV.

This chain joins TRBV5-4 and TRBJ2-3; 11 bases match TRBD2. Germline loops: CDR1 SGHNT, CDR2 YYREEE (reference sequence). The J segment lost 2 bases and the V segment lost 0 bases, leaving 8 bases of the junction unmatched. The CDR3 extends over 18 amino acids. CDR3 loop: CASSLVRASGGTTDTQYF. The CDR3, as DNA: TGTGCCAGCAGCTTGGTTAGGGCTAGCGGGGGGACCACAGATACGCAGTATTTT.

The genes are TRBV12-5 and TRBJ2-1, with D hard to call. From germline, CDR1 is LGHNT and CDR2 FRNRAP. The CDR3 contains 14 residues. Between the trimmed V and J ends, which lost 1 base and 3 bases, there was a span of 7 bases. CDR3 DNA sequence: TGTGCTAGTGGTTTGGGGGCAGGCTACAATGAGCAGTTCTTC. This gives the protein CASGLGAGYNEQFF.

Written as DNA, the CDR3 is TGTGCCAGCAGCTTGCGGGGCCCCGGGAACACTGAAGCTTTCTTT. It encodes CASSLRGPGNTEAFF. The chain uses TRBV7-8 and TRBJ1-1, with a possible D match to TRBD1 (5 bases). The V gene lost 3 bases and the J gene lost 1 base, with 12 bases spanning the gap. This CDR3 contains 15 residues. The V gene's germline CDR1 is SGHVS and CDR2 FQNEAQ.

V usage is TRBV9 and J usage is TRBJ1-2; D ambiguous. This CDR3 spans 13 amino acids. The V end lost 1 base, the J end lost 7 bases, and 11 bases lay between the germline ends. Germline CDR1 and CDR2: SGDLS and YYNGEE. The CDR3 loop is CASSVFLVGGYTF. In DNA form, the CDR3 reads TGTGCCAGCAGCGTATTTTTAGTCGGTGGCTACACCTTC.

The chain joins TRBV6-4 to TRBJ2-1; a weak D match, TRBD1 (6 bases). Germline values: CDR1 MRHNA, CDR2 SNTAGT. V was trimmed by 3 bases and J by 7 bases, leaving 10 bases between them. The CDR3 spans 13 residues. The CDR3: CASSESGTNEQFF. CDR3 in DNA: TGTGCCAGCAGTGAGTCAGGGACAAATGAGCAGTTCTTC.

V and J are TRBV25-1 and TRBJ2-1, with 10 bases aligning to TRBD1. Germline CDR1 reads MGHDK; CDR2 reads SYGVNS. The CDR3 consists of 14 residues. V dropped 1 base and J dropped 10; count of bases not matched to a gene: 4. CDR3 bases: TGTGCCAGCAGTGAATTTGGGACAGGGGCCGAGCAGTTCTTC. Its translation: CASSEFGTGAEQFF.

J is TRBJ1-4 and V is TRBV28; 7 positions match TRBD1. V lost 1 base to trimming and J lost 4 bases; unmatched junction nucleotides: 6. The CDR3 sequence is 16 residues long. In germline, CDR1 is MDHEN, CDR2 SYDVKM. CDR3 bases: TGTGCCAGCAGTTTATATCCGGGACAGAATAATGAAAAACTGTTTTTT. This gives the protein CASSLYPGQNNEKLFF.

This clone was observed once. The chain joins TRBV9 to TRBJ2-3; 7 bases are shared with TRBD1. The CDR3 extends over 13 amino acids. Germline V gives CDR1 SGDLS, CDR2 YYNGEE. With V trimmed by 0 bases and J by 6 bases, 1 base remained unmatched. The CDR3 reads CASSVEGADTQYF. Here the CDR3 DNA reads TGTGCCAGCAGCGTAGAGGGGGCGGATACGCAGTATTTT.

With regard to this clone: This may be a read error, as it is one base from a much larger clone. The chain employs TRBV6-4 and TRBJ2-3, with 10 bases that match TRBD1. There are 15 residues in the CDR3. With V trimmed by 2 bases and J by 1 base, 0 bases remained unmatched. The V gene's germline CDR1 is MRHNA and CDR2 SNTAGT. The chain's CDR3 is CASSDGTGGTDTQYF. In nucleotides, the CDR3 is TGTGCCAGCAGTGACGGGACAGGGGGCACAGATACGCAGTATTTT.

The chain uses TRBV11-2 and TRBJ2-3; TRBD1 might be the D (5 bases). CDR1 is SGHAT and CDR2 is FQNNGV in the germline V gene. This CDR3 is built from 15 residues. Trimming pared 1 base from V and 2 bases from J, leaving 10 bases between. The DNA of the CDR3 is TGTGCCAGCAGCTTAGCCCCGACAGACACAGATACGCAGTATTTT. The encoded protein is CASSLAPTDTDTQYF.

This clone was observed once. This rearrangement joins TRBV27 to TRBJ1-5; 8 nucleotides match TRBD1. CDR1 MNHEY and CDR2 SMNVEV come from the germline V gene (reference sequence). The CDR3 runs 15 residues. V was pared by 1 base and J by 6 bases, with 5 bases of the junction left unmatched. This chain's CDR3 is CASSLFGQGAQPQHF. The CDR3 DNA sequence: TGTGCCAGCAGTTTATTCGGTCAGGGGGCTCAGCCCCAGCATTTT.

This clone was picked up a small number of times. This chain connects TRBV19 to TRBJ1-5, with 7 positions matching TRBD1. The CDR3 has 14 residues. Germline V lookup: CDR1 LNHDA, CDR2 SQIVND (reference sequence). V dropped 6 bases and J dropped 2; count of bases not matched to a gene: 4. The CDR3: CASRGTGGNQPQHF. The CDR3 DNA reads TGTGCCAGTAGGGGAACAGGGGGCAATCAGCCCCAGCATTTT. The variable domain in full, with the rest retrieved from reference TRBV19 and TRBJ1-5, is DGGITQSPKYLFRKEGQNVTLSCEQNLNHDAMYWYRQDPGQGLRLIYYSQIVNDFQKGDIAEGYSVSREKKESFPLTVTSAQKNPTAFYLCASRGTGGNQPQHFGDGTRLSIL.

The chain links TRBV5-1 to TRBJ2-1; tentative D call: TRBD1 (6 bases). CDR3 length equals 16 residues. CDR1 and CDR2 (germline): SGHRS, YFSETQ. V lost 1 base, J lost 0 bases, and 11 bases lay in between. As DNA, the CDR3 is TGCGCCAGCAGCTTGCAGGGGTCCAACTCCTACAATGAGCAGTTCTTC. Its translation is CASSLQGSNSYNEQFF.

This clone was counted a single time. The chain recombines TRBV6-5 with TRBJ1-1; 7 nucleotides agree with TRBD1. This CDR3 spans 15 amino acids. The trim removed 5 bases at V and 0 bases at J, leaving 6 bases unmatched. The germline V gene encodes CDR1 MNHEY and CDR2 SVGAGI. The CDR3 protein is CASSRPGQLNTEAFF. The CDR3 DNA is TGTGCCAGCAGTCGTCCGGGACAGCTGAACACTGAAGCTTTCTTT.

The chain has TRBV30 and TRBJ2-1; 13 bases fit TRBD2. There are 17 residues in the CDR3. Germline V gene lookup returns CDR1 GTSNPN and CDR2 SVGIG (reference sequence). The trim removed 1 base at V and 6 bases at J, leaving 9 bases unmatched. CDR3 coding DNA: TGTGCCTGGAGTGGGGGACTAGCGGGAAGTTTGTCCAATGAGCAGTTCTTC. Its translation: CAWSGGLAGSLSNEQFF.

This chain joins TRBV13 and TRBJ2-7, with D hard to call. From germline, CDR1 is PRHDT and CDR2 FYEKMQ (reference sequence). The CDR3 runs 17 residues. Trimming pared 3 bases from V and 0 bases from J, leaving 18 bases between. The CDR3 is CASSFPFDSKSSYEQYF. CDR3 DNA: TGTGCCAGCAGCTTCCCCTTTGATTCTAAGAGCTCCTACGAGCAGTACTTC.

The chain is built from TRBV28 and TRBJ2-1; 8 nucleotides match TRBD2. CDR3 length: 14 amino acids. From germline, CDR1 is MDHEN and CDR2 SYDVKM. V was pared by 5 bases and J by 4 bases, with 4 bases of the junction left unmatched. The CDR3 DNA reads TGTGCCAGCAGTACTAGCGGAGAGTACAATGAGCAGTTCTTC. Protein sequence: CASSTSGEYNEQFF.

The J gene is TRBJ2-1, the V gene TRBV6-1; 10 nucleotides line up with TRBD1. The CDR3 totals 14 residues. With V trimmed by 10 bases and J by 8 bases, 11 bases remained unmatched. Looked up from germline, CDR1 is MNHNS and CDR2 is SASEGT. The CDR3 protein is CAILRGQGMYEQFF. The CDR3 DNA is TGTGCCATTCTAAGGGGACAGGGGATGTATGAGCAGTTCTTC.

This chain joins TRBV7-2 and TRBJ1-3; tentative D call: TRBD1 (6 bases). The CDR3 totals 15 residues. The ends were cut back, 5 bases at V and 2 bases at J, with 13 bases in the middle. Germline CDR1 and CDR2: SGHTA and FQGNSA. The CDR3 loop is CASSPQNRAGNTIYF. The CDR3 DNA reads TGTGCCAGCAGCCCTCAAAACAGGGCTGGAAACACCATATATTTT.

J is TRBJ2-1 and V is TRBV5-1, with TRBD2 matching over 7 bases. This CDR3 is 12 amino acids long. Trimming took 7 bases from V and 6 from J; bases not matched to a gene: 4. CDR1 is SGHRS and CDR2 is YFSETQ in the germline V gene. CDR3 amino acids: CASSWGGNEQFF. The CDR3 nucleotides are TGCGCCAGCTCTTGGGGGGGCAATGAGCAGTTCTTC.

The V gene is TRBV28, the J gene TRBJ1-4, with D unresolved. The CDR3 has 14 amino acids. The V end lost 4 bases, the J end lost 0 bases, and 6 bases lay between the germline ends. Germline-derived CDR1 and CDR2 are MDHEN and SYDVKM. CDR3 region: CASSSPATNEKLFF. DNA of the CDR3: TGTGCCAGCAGTTCCCCGGCAACTAATGAAAAACTGTTTTTT.

V usage is TRBV5-1 and J usage is TRBJ1-1, with a possible D match to TRBD1 (5 bases). V was cut by 0 bases and J by 7 bases, with 13 bases left in between. There are 14 residues in the CDR3. The germline V gene has CDR1 SGHRS and CDR2 YFSETQ. The CDR3 DNA sequence: TGCGCCAGCAGCTTGGGCGGGACCGCGTATGAAGCTTTCTTT. Its protein product is CASSLGGTAYEAFF. Based on the CDR3 plus reference TRBV5-1 and TRBJ1-1, the full variable domain is KAGVTQTPRYLIKTRGQQVTLSCSPISGHRSVSWYQQTPGQGLQFLFEYFSETQRNKGNFPGRFSGRQFSNSRSEMNVSTLELGDSALYLCASSLGGTAYEAFFGQGTRLTVV.

The V gene is TRBV7-2, the J gene TRBJ1-2; TRBD1 is a possible D gene (5 bases). The CDR3 contains 14 residues. The V gene lost 1 base and the J gene lost 2 bases, with 8 bases spanning the gap. In germline, CDR1 is SGHTA, CDR2 FQGNSA. CDR3 bases: TGTGCCAGCAGCTTAGATCAGGGAAACTATGGCTACACCTTC. This translates into CASSLDQGNYGYTF.

The chain combines TRBV19 with TRBJ2-5, with D perhaps TRBD1 (5 bases). This CDR3 comprises 14 residues. Per germline, CDR1 LNHDA and CDR2 SQIVND (reference sequence). With 3 bases removed from V and 0 bases from J, the gap between germline ends came to 8 bases. DNA for the CDR3: TGTGCCAGTAGTATGGGGCGCGACCAAGAGACCCAGTACTTC. This codes for CASSMGRDQETQYF.